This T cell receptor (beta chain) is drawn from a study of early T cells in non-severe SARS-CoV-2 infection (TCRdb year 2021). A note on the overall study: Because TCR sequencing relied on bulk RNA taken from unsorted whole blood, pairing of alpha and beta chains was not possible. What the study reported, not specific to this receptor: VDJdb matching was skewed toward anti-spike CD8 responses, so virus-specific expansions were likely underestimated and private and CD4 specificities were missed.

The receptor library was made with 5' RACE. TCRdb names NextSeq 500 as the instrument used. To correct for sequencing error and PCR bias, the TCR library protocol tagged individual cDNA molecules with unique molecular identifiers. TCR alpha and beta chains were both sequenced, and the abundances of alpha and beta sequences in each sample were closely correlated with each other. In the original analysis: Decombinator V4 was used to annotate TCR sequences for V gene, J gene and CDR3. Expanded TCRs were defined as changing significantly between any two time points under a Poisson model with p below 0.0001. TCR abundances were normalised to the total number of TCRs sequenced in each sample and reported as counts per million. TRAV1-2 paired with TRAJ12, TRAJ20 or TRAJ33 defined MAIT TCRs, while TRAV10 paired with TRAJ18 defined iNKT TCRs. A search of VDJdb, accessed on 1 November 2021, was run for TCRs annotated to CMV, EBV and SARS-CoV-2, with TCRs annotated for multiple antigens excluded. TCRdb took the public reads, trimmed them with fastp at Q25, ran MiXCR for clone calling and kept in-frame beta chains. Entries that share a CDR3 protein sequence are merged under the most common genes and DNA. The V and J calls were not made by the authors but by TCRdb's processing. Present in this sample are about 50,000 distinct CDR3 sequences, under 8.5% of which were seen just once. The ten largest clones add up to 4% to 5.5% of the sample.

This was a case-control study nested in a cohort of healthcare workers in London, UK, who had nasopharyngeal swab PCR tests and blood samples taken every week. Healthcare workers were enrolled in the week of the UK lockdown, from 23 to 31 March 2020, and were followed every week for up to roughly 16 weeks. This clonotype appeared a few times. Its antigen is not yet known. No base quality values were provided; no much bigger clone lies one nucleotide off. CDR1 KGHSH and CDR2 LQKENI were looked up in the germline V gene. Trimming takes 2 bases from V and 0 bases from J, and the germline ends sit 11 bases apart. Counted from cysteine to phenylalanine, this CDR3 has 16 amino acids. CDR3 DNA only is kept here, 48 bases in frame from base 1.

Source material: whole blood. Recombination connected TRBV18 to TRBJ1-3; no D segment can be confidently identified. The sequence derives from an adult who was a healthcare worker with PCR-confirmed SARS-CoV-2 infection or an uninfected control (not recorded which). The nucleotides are TGTGCCAGCTCACCAATTATCCCTTCCTCTGGAAACACCATATATTTT. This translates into CASSPIIPSSGNTIYF.